The 16 T cell receptor beta chains listed next were all sequenced from one sample in a study of beta chain features in type 1 diabetes. The whole isolated RNA underwent reverse transcription, so sequencing captured expressed TCRB transcripts. The table came from immunoSEQ multiplex PCR; TCRdb's copy has only in-frame clones and leaves some out. The sample yields over 100,000 clones, 30% to 40% seen once. Sample: stem cell memory CD4+ T cells from blood. Receptors were obtained from a woman younger than 35 in good health.

V and J are TRBV2 and TRBJ2-2; 8 bases fit TRBD1. Trimming at V came to 2 bases and at J to 6 bases, leaving 5 bases not matched to a gene. Germline loops: CDR1 SNHLY, CDR2 FYNNEI. This CDR3 is 15 amino acids long. This CDR3 is CASSESGTGSGELFF. CDR3 nucleotide sequence: TGTGCCAGCAGTGAATCCGGGACAGGCTCCGGGGAGCTGTTTTTT.

The rearrangement joins TRBV7-8 to TRBJ2-3; 11 nucleotides agree with TRBD2. Trimming cost V 2 bases and J 2 bases; bases outside gene matches: 9. The CDR3 contains 18 residues. The germline V gene has CDR1 SGHVS and CDR2 FQNEAQ. In DNA, the CDR3 is TGTGCCAGCAGCTTATGGCTAGCGGGAGGCTCCTACACAGATACGCAGTATTTT. Translated: CASSLWLAGGSYTDTQYF.

The rearrangement uses TRBV11-2 and TRBJ1-1; weak D call: TRBD1 (5 bases). This CDR3 is 14 amino acids long. Trimming removed 0 bases from V and 3 bases from J, with 8 bases in between. CDR1 is SGHAT and CDR2 is FQNNGV in the germline V gene. CDR3 in amino acids: CASSLDGGDTEAFF. CDR3 sequence (DNA): TGTGCCAGCAGCTTAGATGGAGGGGACACTGAAGCTTTCTTT. Filled out from reference TRBV11-2 and TRBJ1-1, the complete variable domain reads EAGVAQSPRYKIIEKRQSVAFWCNPISGHATLYWYQQILGQGPKLLIQFQNNGVVDDSQLPKDRFSAERLKGVDSTLKIQPAKLEDSAVYLCASSLDGGDTEAFFGQGTRLTVV.

J is TRBJ2-7 and V is TRBV6-1; the match to TRBD2 covers 12 bases. Trimming removed 5 bases from V and 2 bases from J; junction bases left unmatched: 4. Germline V gene lookup returns CDR1 MNHNS and CDR2 SASEGT. The length of the CDR3 is 15 residues. This chain's CDR3 is CASSFGLAGTYEQYF. The CDR3 region has the DNA TGTGCCAGCAGTTTTGGACTAGCGGGGACCTACGAGCAGTACTTC.

This rearrangement joins TRBV11-2 to TRBJ2-7, with 15 positions matching TRBD2. The junction had 10 bases not matched to a gene; V was cut back by 4 bases and J by 9 bases. The CDR3 runs 16 residues. Germline V CDR1 and CDR2: SGHAT, FQNNGV. The CDR3 here is CASSSGPGLAGGMQYF. CDR3 sequence (DNA): TGTGCCAGCAGCTCGGGCCCGGGACTAGCGGGAGGAATGCAGTACTTC.

This chain joins TRBV28 and TRBJ1-1; the D is unclear. Germline V gives CDR1 MDHEN, CDR2 SYDVKM. Trimming cost V 6 bases and J 11 bases, with 16 bases left between them. This CDR3 region has 12 residues. The CDR3 DNA is TGTGCCAGCAGGCCGACGGGAAAAGGGGCTTTCTTT. Translating gives CASRPTGKGAFF.

The chain carries TRBV29-1 and TRBJ1-1; weak D call: TRBD1 (6 bases). Trimming removed 4 bases from V and 2 bases from J, with 11 bases in between. From germline, CDR1 is SQVTM and CDR2 ANQGSEA. This CDR3 is 13 amino acids long. The CDR3 loop reads CSVVRTANTEAFF. The CDR3 region has the DNA TGCAGCGTTGTAAGGACAGCAAACACTGAAGCTTTCTTT.

This clone was seen only once. V gene TRBV7-9 combines with J gene TRBJ2-7, with 9 nucleotides matching TRBD1. CDR1 SEHNR and CDR2 FQNEAQ come from the germline V gene (reference sequence). After removal of 5 bases from V and 5 bases from J, the junction contained 7 bases not matched to a gene. The CDR3 sequence is 14 residues long. In nucleotides, the CDR3 is TGTGCCAGCAGCCCGGACAGGGGAGCCCACGAGCAGTACTTC. Protein sequence: CASSPDRGAHEQYF.

The chain combines TRBV19 with TRBJ1-5; no clear D. CDR1 is LNHDA and CDR2 is SQIVND in the germline V gene (reference sequence). This CDR3 is built from 16 residues. V was trimmed by 3 bases and J by 0 bases, leaving 12 bases between them. The CDR3 sequence is CASSIPPGYSNQPQHF. In nucleotides, the CDR3 is TGTGCCAGTAGTATCCCCCCCGGTTATAGCAATCAGCCCCAGCATTTT. The whole variable domain, filled in from reference TRBV19 and TRBJ1-5, reads DGGITQSPKYLFRKEGQNVTLSCEQNLNHDAMYWYRQDPGQGLRLIYYSQIVNDFQKGDIAEGYSVSREKKESFPLTVTSAQKNPTAFYLCASSIPPGYSNQPQHFGDGTRLSIL.

The chain has TRBV19 and TRBJ1-4; D unresolved. Germline V gene sequence: CDR1 LNHDA, CDR2 SQIVND (reference sequence). The ends were cut back, 4 bases at V and 3 bases at J, with 12 bases in the middle. The CDR3 consists of 15 residues. The chain's CDR3 is CASSRDGLANEKLFF. The CDR3 bases are TGTGCCAGTAGTAGGGATGGACTGGCTAATGAAAAACTGTTTTTT.

This clone has only a few counts. The chain joins TRBV4-1 to TRBJ1-3; 8 positions match TRBD1. The length of the CDR3 is 16 residues. From germline, CDR1 is MGHRA and CDR2 YSYEKL. V shed 4 bases, J shed 3 bases, and the junction held 8 bases outside the gene matches. The CDR3 DNA sequence: TGCGCCAGCAGCCGAGGACAGGGACCTCGTGGAAACACCATATATTTT. Its translation is CASSRGQGPRGNTIYF.

This sequence joins TRBV5-1 and TRBJ2-1; tentatively, D is TRBD1 (5 bases). The germline CDR1 and CDR2 sequences are SGHRS and YFSETQ. V gave up 2 bases and J gave up 7 bases, with 10 bases separating them. CDR3 length equals 13 residues. CDR3 amino acids: CASSLMTVNEQFF. The CDR3, as DNA: TGCGCCAGCAGCTTAATGACAGTTAATGAGCAGTTCTTC.

V and J are TRBV13 and TRBJ1-1; maybe TRBD1 (6 bases). V dropped 5 bases and J dropped 5 bases, with 21 bases sitting between them. This CDR3 is 16 amino acids long. CDR1 is PRHDT, CDR2 FYEKMQ, per germline (reference sequence). The CDR3 nucleotides read TGTGCCAGCAGCCCTATTGGTGGGGGGCGGGGGACTGAAGCTTTCTTT. The encoded protein is CASSPIGGGRGTEAFF.

J is TRBJ1-5 and V is TRBV6-6; a weak D match, TRBD1 (5 bases). Germline assignment: CDR1 MNHNY and CDR2 SVGAGI (reference sequence). Trimming stripped 8 bases from V and 7 bases from J, with 12 bases between. The CDR3 length is 12 residues. CDR3 DNA sequence: TGTGCCAGCGGGCAGGGTGACCAGCCCCAGCATTTT. Its translation is CASGQGDQPQHF.

This sequence joins TRBV5-1 and TRBJ2-5; D not resolved. CDR3 length: 14 amino acids. Germline CDR1 reads SGHRS; CDR2 reads YFSETQ. The V end lost 0 bases, the J end lost 1 base, and 7 bases lay between the germline ends. CDR3 amino acids: CASSLGRFQETQYF. The CDR3 bases are TGCGCCAGCAGCTTGGGGCGGTTCCAAGAGACCCAGTACTTC.

J is TRBJ1-4 and V is TRBV10-3; D gene unclear. The CDR3 is 13 amino acids. Trimming cost V 4 bases and J 5 bases, with 8 bases left between them. Germline CDR1 reads ENHRY; CDR2 reads SYGVKD. The DNA for the CDR3 is TGTGCCATCAGTGGCGGGCAAAATGAAAAACTGTTTTTT. This translates into CAISGGQNEKLFF.